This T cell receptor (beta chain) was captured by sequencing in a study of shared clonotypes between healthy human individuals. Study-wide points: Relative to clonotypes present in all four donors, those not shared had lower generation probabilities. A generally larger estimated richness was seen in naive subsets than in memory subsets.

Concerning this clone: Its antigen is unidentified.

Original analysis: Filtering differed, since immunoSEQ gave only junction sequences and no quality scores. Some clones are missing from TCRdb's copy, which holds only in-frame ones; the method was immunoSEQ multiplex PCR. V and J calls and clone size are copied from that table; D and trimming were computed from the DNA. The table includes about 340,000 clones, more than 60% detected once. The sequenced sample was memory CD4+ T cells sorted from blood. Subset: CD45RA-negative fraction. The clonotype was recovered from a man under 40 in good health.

This CDR3 is CASSPPGQGVYGYTF. The CDR3 nucleotides read TGTGCCAGCAGTCCCCCAGGACAGGGAGTCTATGGCTACACCTTC. The rearrangement uses TRBV28 and TRBJ1-2; 8 nucleotides agree with TRBD1. The CDR3 covers 15 residues. The germline V gene encodes CDR1 MDHEN and CDR2 SYDVKM. V was pared by 5 bases and J by 4 bases, with 9 bases of the junction left unmatched.